This T cell receptor beta chain comes out of a study of T cells in Graves' hyperthyroidism and ophthalmopathy. Amplification of TCR beta CDR3 regions used RNA as the template. Using the HTBI primer set, a first-round RT-PCR was run on the TCR CDR3. TCRdb reprocessed the multiplex PCR reads via MiXCR and lists one record per CDR3 protein. The data contain 530,000 or so distinct CDR3 sequences, approximately 24% of them singletons. Whole-study findings and limits: In the blood, most expanded thyroid clonotypes above 0.001 appeared as well.

This clonotype showed up many times. The antigen remains undetermined. The CDR3 length is 14 residues. Germline-derived CDR1 and CDR2 are SGHTA and FQGNSA. Between the trimmed V and J ends, which lost 4 bases and 3 bases, there was a span of 12 bases. Each person with ophthalmopathy scored at least 3 on the Clinical Activity Score, reached NOSPECS grade 4 or higher, and had been ill under 3 months. The receptor was derived from a young woman with Graves' ophthalmopathy. Sequencing used blood. This chain joins TRBV7-2 and TRBJ1-1, with D hard to call. The CDR3 DNA reads TGTGCCAGCAGCTCACCCAGCATCCACACTGAAGCTTTCTTT. Translating it yields CASSSPSIHTEAFF.